This TCR beta chain was observed in a study of blood T cell repertoires in COVID-19. Across the study: Donors in the United States, Italy and Spain gave samples during acute or convalescent COVID-19. PBMCs, B-cell-depleted T cells, or T cells were the source of the cDNA or gDNA that made up the material.

V lost 9 bases and J lost 3, with 11 bases in between. CDR1 and CDR2 (germline): SEHNR, FQNEAQ (reference sequence). The CDR3 is 13 amino acids. Some clones are missing from TCRdb's copy, which holds only in-frame ones; the method was immunoSEQ multiplex PCR. Of about 230,000 clones listed, approximately 80% are singletons. The TCR sequence derives from a woman between 40 and 50 years old who had recovered from COVID-19. The chain couples TRBV7-9 to TRBJ2-2; D possibly corresponds to TRBD1 (6 bases). The sequencing input was peripheral blood. The CDR3 loop is CASGQGYTGELFF. For the CDR3, the DNA is TGTGCCAGTGGCCAGGGGTACACCGGGGAGCTGTTTTTT.